This T cell receptor (beta chain) was profiled in a study of PD-1 blockade in classical Hodgkin lymphoma. Notes on the study in general: At baseline, newly diagnosed patients reportedly showed less TCR diversity than healthy donors. What caused the repertoire differences, perhaps disease activity or prior therapy, remains undefined.

Time point denoted: newly diagnosed, previously untreated cHL patient sample. PBMCs representing newly diagnosed, untreated classical Hodgkin lymphoma functioned as the comparison. This table comes from immunoSEQ multiplex PCR, and its TCRdb copy is limited to in-frame clones, with some not included. The top ten hold 4.5% to 6% of the sample, which has 20,000 to 25,000 clones, roughly 94% seen once. This CDR3 has 18 amino acids. J gave up 0 bases and V 0 bases, and 7 bases lay outside the gene matches. Germline values: CDR1 SGDLS, CDR2 YYNGEE. With respect to this clone: Its antigen remains unknown.

The sequenced sample was peripheral blood mononuclear cells (PBMCs). The clonotype comes from a human donor with classical Hodgkin lymphoma. V gene TRBV9 combines with J gene TRBJ2-2, with 8 bases matching TRBD2. CDR3 in DNA: TGTGCCAGCAGCGTAGTTGCGGGGGGCCACGCGAACACCGGGGAGCTGTTTTTT. It specifies CASSVVAGGHANTGELFF. Full variable domain (remainder filled in from reference TRBV9 and TRBJ2-2): DSGVTQTPKHLITATGQRVTLRCSPRSGDLSVYWYQQSLDQGLQFLIQYYNGEERAKGNILERFSAQQFPDLHSELNLSSLELGDSALYFCASSVVAGGHANTGELFFGEGSRLTVL.